A single sample is the source of the 23 T cell receptor beta chains below, sequenced in a study of post-analysis software for immune sequencing data. Whole-study findings and limits: A handful of TRBV segments were significantly more frequent in patients than in controls. TRBV5-6, TRBV5-1 and TRBV20-1 were among these segments.

Incorporated into the TCR beta cDNA libraries were unique molecular identifiers, which served to reduce PCR and sequencing biases. TCRdb recomputed calls from the PCR reads with MiXCR, one row per CDR3 protein. The sample contains under 900,000 distinct CDR3 sequences, approximately 53% of which appear only once. No antigens are known for them. Input material: blood. These receptors all stem from a girl aged 10-17 years with multiple sclerosis.

The V and J genes are TRBV5-1 and TRBJ2-1, with no clear D. The CDR3 covers 17 residues. V dropped 1 base and J dropped 1 base, with 15 bases sitting between them. Germline CDR1 and CDR2: SGHRS and YFSETQ. This CDR3 is CASSLWVSPRSYNEQFF. The CDR3 bases are TGCGCCAGCAGCTTGTGGGTCAGCCCGCGATCCTACAATGAGCAGTTCTTC.

This clonotype appeared a single time. The chain links TRBV5-6 to TRBJ2-1; D not resolved. V was pared by 4 bases and J by 7 bases, with 12 bases between. Germline loops: CDR1 SGHDT, CDR2 YYEEEE. CDR3 size: 13 residues. CDR3 loop: CASSPSEGNEQFF. CDR3 sequence (DNA): TGTGCCAGCAGCCCGTCAGAAGGGAATGAGCAGTTCTTC. Full variable domain (outside the CDR3, taken from reference TRBV5-6 and TRBJ2-1): DAGVTQSPTHLIKTRGQQVTLRCSPKSGHDTVSWYQQALGQGPQFIFQYYEEEERQRGNFPDRFSGHQFPNYSSELNVNALLLGDSALYLCASSPSEGNEQFFGPGTRLTVL.

This clonotype has just a few counts. The genes are TRBV5-1 and TRBJ1-5; D is unresolved. Trimming took off 0 bases at V and 4 bases at J, with 20 bases between the two ends. The germline gives CDR1 SGHRS, CDR2 YFSETQ. This CDR3 is 18 amino acids long. The DNA of the CDR3 is TGCGCCAGCAGCTTGGAACCCAGCCGGACGACCCTAAATCAGCCCCAGCATTTT. It yields the protein CASSLEPSRTTLNQPQHF.

This clonotype was observed a handful of times. Here the CDR3 reads CSASYAGRPLANEQFF. The CDR3 DNA reads TGCAGTGCTAGTTACGCGGGACGTCCCTTGGCCAATGAGCAGTTCTTC. The chain is built from TRBV20-1 and TRBJ2-1; D may be TRBD2 (6 bases). Looked up from germline, CDR1 is DFQATT and CDR2 is SNEGSKA (reference sequence). V was cut by 3 bases and J by 6 bases, with 21 bases left in between. The CDR3 is made up of 16 amino acids.

The chain recombines TRBV10-3 with TRBJ2-5; D is ambiguous. This CDR3 region has 16 residues. Germline V lookup: CDR1 ENHRY, CDR2 SYGVKD. Trimming left V 2 bases short and J 2 bases short, with 15 bases between. CDR3 region: CAISEGVGYRQETQYF. CDR3 bases: TGTGCCATCAGTGAGGGGGTTGGGTATCGGCAAGAGACCCAGTACTTC.

The chain links TRBV20-1 to TRBJ2-5; a possible D gene is TRBD1 (7 bases). V gave up 5 bases and J gave up 4 bases, with 14 bases separating them. The CDR3 has 13 residues. Germline assignment: CDR1 DFQATT and CDR2 SNEGSKA (reference sequence). CDR3 nucleotide sequence: TGCAGTGCTGGCAGGGGGGCGGGAGAGACCCAGTACTTC. The encoded protein is CSAGRGAGETQYF.

The V gene is TRBV12-3 or TRBV12-4, the J gene TRBJ2-5, with a weak D call TRBD1 (5 bases). The V end lost 7 bases, the J end lost 2 bases, and 11 bases lay between the germline ends. CDR3 length: 13 amino acids. The CDR3 reads CASNNRLQETQYF. Written as DNA, the CDR3 is TGTGCCAGCAATAACAGGCTTCAAGAGACCCAGTACTTC.

This clonotype was observed once. The chain links TRBV11-3 to TRBJ2-7; no clear D. CDR3 length equals 14 residues. CDR1 and CDR2 from the germline V gene are SGHNT and YENEEA. V was trimmed by 5 bases and J by 3 bases, leaving 14 bases between them. DNA for the CDR3: TGTGCCAGCAGCAAAGAATCATATAGCTACGAGCAGTACTTC. It translates to CASSKESYSYEQYF.

V is TRBV12-3 or TRBV12-4 and J is TRBJ2-1, with a tentative D call TRBD2 (7 bases). Trimming pared 6 bases from V and 8 bases from J, leaving 23 bases between. The CDR3 runs to 16 residues. The chain's CDR3 is CASSYSGTRGGDEQFF. DNA of the CDR3: TGTGCCAGCAGCTACAGCGGGACTCGAGGGGGTGATGAGCAGTTCTTC.

V gene TRBV29-1 combines with J gene TRBJ2-4; D not resolved. The V gene lost 6 bases and the J gene lost 1 base, with 22 bases spanning the gap. The germline V gene has CDR1 SQVTM and CDR2 ANQGSEA. The CDR3 runs to 17 residues. The CDR3 nucleotides read TGCAGCGTGGTATTCCCTGGGTTATGGGCTGCCAAAAACATTCAGTACTTC. Its protein product is CSVVFPGLWAAKNIQYF.

V gene TRBV7-2 combines with J gene TRBJ2-1; 11 positions agree with TRBD2. CDR1 is SGHTA, CDR2 FQGNSA, per germline. This CDR3 region has 16 residues. The junction had 12 bases not matched to a gene; V was cut back by 4 bases and J by 10 bases. Here the CDR3 DNA reads TGTGCCAGCAGCTATTCCAGGACTAGCGGGCTGAGGGAGCAGTTCTTC. It is translated as CASSYSRTSGLREQFF.

This clonotype turned up a few times. This chain's CDR3 is CASSPTGAEQYF. CDR3 in DNA: TGTGCCAGCAGTCCGACAGGGGCCGAGCAGTACTTC. V and J are TRBV12-3 or TRBV12-4 and TRBJ2-5, with 8 bases matching TRBD1. The better agreement between TRBJ2-7 and the DNA end casts doubt on the J call. This CDR3 is 12 amino acids long.

This clonotype was picked up one time. The CDR3 bases are TGCGCCAGCAGCTTCTCCGGGACAGGATTACTCCGAAGCTCCTACGAGCAGTACTTC. It yields the protein CASSFSGTGLLRSSYEQYF. The chain combines TRBV5-1 with TRBJ2-7, with 8 bases matching TRBD1. With V trimmed by 2 bases and J by 0 bases, 16 bases remained unmatched. Germline V gene sequence: CDR1 SGHRS, CDR2 YFSETQ. The CDR3 is made up of 19 amino acids.

The rearrangement links TRBV7-2 to TRBJ1-2; TRBD1 aligns across 7 bases. J was trimmed by 4 bases and V by 7 bases; bases with no gene match: 9. This CDR3 contains 14 residues. Looked up from germline, CDR1 is SGHTA and CDR2 is FQGNSA. The chain's CDR3 is CASIDRALGYGYTF. CDR3 nucleotides: TGTGCCAGCATCGACAGGGCTTTAGGCTATGGCTACACCTTC.

J is TRBJ2-1 and V is TRBV11-2; either TRBD1 or TRBD2 may supply D (6 bases each). The V and J ends lost 5 bases and 7 bases respectively, with 21 bases between them. Germline assignment: CDR1 SGHAT and CDR2 FQNNGV. This CDR3 contains 16 residues. The chain's CDR3 is CASSRPGAGPWNEQFF. Written as DNA, the CDR3 is TGTGCCAGCAGCCGACCGGGGGCGGGGCCTTGGAATGAGCAGTTCTTC.

This chain uses TRBV18 with TRBJ1-2; D not resolved. The V gene lost 4 bases and the J gene lost 4 bases, with 13 bases spanning the gap. Germline-derived CDR1 and CDR2 are KGHSH and LQKENI. The CDR3 length is 14 residues. The chain's CDR3 is CASSRTDPLYGYTF. DNA of the CDR3: TGTGCCAGCTCACGGACCGACCCTCTCTATGGCTACACCTTC.

The sample holds one count of this clonotype. The chain recombines TRBV7-2 with TRBJ2-7; D not certain. CDR3 size: 14 residues. Trimming stripped 1 base from V and 1 base from J, with 8 bases between. CDR1 is SGHTA, CDR2 FQGNSA, per germline. The CDR3 loop reads CASSLVGHSYEQYF. The CDR3 DNA follows: TGTGCCAGCAGCTTAGTAGGCCATTCCTACGAGCAGTACTTC.

This clonotype was observed once. The rearrangement uses TRBV5-6 and TRBJ2-1; tentatively, D is TRBD2 (7 bases). The V gene's germline CDR1 is SGHDT and CDR2 YYEEEE. Trimming removed 7 bases at V and 4 bases at J, with 21 bases between. The CDR3 is 16 residues long. The CDR3 sequence is CASGSLEAGHYNEQFF. CDR3 bases: TGTGCCAGCGGCTCCCTAGAAGCGGGACATTACAATGAGCAGTTCTTC.

V gene TRBV27 combines with J gene TRBJ1-2; TRBD1 is a possible D gene (6 bases). CDR3 length: 16 residues. V was cut by 2 bases and J by 0 bases, with 13 bases left in between. Germline CDR1 and CDR2: MNHEY and SMNVEV (reference sequence). As DNA, the CDR3 is TGTGCCAGCAGTTTACAGAGGGCAGGGGCTAACTATGGCTACACCTTC. Translated: CASSLQRAGANYGYTF.

This chain joins TRBV7-2 and TRBJ1-1, with TRBD1 identical over 7 bases. This CDR3 comprises 16 residues. V shed 0 bases and J 0 bases; nucleotides not matched to a gene: 4. Germline CDR1 is SGHTA and CDR2 is FQGNSA. DNA of the CDR3: TGTGCCAGCAGCTTAGCGACACAGGGGATGAACACTGAAGCTTTCTTT. The encoded protein is CASSLATQGMNTEAFF.

The rearrangement joins TRBV12-3 or TRBV12-4 to TRBJ2-1; possible D gene TRBD2, 7 bases. The V gene lost 7 bases and the J gene lost 2 bases, with 15 bases spanning the gap. The CDR3 totals 15 residues. The CDR3 region is CASNLRGGTYNEQFF. CDR3 nucleotides: TGTGCCAGCAACCTTAGGGGGGGCACCTACAATGAGCAGTTCTTC.

On this clonotype itself: With a much larger clone just one base away, this may be a read error. This chain links TRBV7-9 with TRBJ1-6, with a weak D call TRBD1 (5 bases). The CDR3 runs to 14 residues. Trimming took off 6 bases at V and 11 bases at J, with 17 bases between the two ends. Germline V gene lookup returns CDR1 SEHNR and CDR2 FQNEAQ (reference sequence). In DNA, the CDR3 is TGTGCCAGCAGGTCGGGGACTTCGGGCCCACCCCTCCACTTT. Translation gives CASRSGTSGPPLHF. Full variable domain (outside the CDR3, taken from reference TRBV7-9 and TRBJ1-6): DTGVSQNPRHKITKRGQNVTFRCDPISEHNRLYWYRQTLGQGPEFLTYFQNEAQLEKSRLLSDRFSAERPKGSFSTLEIQRTEQGDSAMYLCASRSGTSGPPLHFGNGTRLTVT.

In this sample, this clonotype turned up a few times. The chain joins TRBV5-1 to TRBJ2-7; D possibly corresponds to TRBD1 (5 bases). The V end was cut by 3 bases, the J end by 5 bases, with 15 bases between. Germline lookup yields CDR1 SGHRS and CDR2 YFSETQ. This CDR3 region has 14 residues. CDR3 amino acids: CASSSRVKVDEQYF. The DNA for the CDR3 is TGCGCCAGCAGCTCCAGGGTAAAAGTTGACGAGCAGTACTTC.